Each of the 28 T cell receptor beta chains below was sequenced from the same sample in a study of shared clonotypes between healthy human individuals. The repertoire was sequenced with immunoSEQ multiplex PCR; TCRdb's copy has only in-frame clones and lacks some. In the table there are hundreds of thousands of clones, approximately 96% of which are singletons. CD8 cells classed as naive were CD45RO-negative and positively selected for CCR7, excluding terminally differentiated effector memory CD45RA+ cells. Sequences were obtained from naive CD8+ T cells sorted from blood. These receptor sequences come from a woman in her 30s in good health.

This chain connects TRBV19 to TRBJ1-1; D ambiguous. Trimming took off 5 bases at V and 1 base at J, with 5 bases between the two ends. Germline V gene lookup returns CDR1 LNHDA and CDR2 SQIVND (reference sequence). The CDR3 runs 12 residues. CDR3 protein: CASSAKNTEAFF. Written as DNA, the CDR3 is TGTGCCAGTAGTGCCAAGAACACTGAAGCTTTCTTT. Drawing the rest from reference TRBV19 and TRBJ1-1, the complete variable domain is DGGITQSPKYLFRKEGQNVTLSCEQNLNHDAMYWYRQDPGQGLRLIYYSQIVNDFQKGDIAEGYSVSREKKESFPLTVTSAQKNPTAFYLCASSAKNTEAFFGQGTRLTVV.

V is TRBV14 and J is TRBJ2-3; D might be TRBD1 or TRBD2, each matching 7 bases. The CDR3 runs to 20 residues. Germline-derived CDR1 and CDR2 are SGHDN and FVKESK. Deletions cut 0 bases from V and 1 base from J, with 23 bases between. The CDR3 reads CASSQDGGDAVTGRTDTQYF. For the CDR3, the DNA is TGTGCCAGCAGCCAAGATGGGGGGGATGCCGTGACAGGGCGCACAGATACGCAGTATTTT.

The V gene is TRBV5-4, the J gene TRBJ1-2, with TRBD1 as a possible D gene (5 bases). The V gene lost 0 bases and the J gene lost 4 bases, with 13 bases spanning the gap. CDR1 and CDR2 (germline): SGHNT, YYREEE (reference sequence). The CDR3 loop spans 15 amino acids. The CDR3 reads CASSLATRASYGYTF. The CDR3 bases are TGTGCCAGCAGCTTGGCCACCAGGGCGAGCTATGGCTACACCTTC.

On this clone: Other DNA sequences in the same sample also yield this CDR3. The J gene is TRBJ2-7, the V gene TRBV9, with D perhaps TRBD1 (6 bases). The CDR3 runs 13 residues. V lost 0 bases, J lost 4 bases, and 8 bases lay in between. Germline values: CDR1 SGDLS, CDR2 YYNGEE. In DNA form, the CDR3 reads TGTGCCAGCAGCGTAGGGACAGCGTACGAGCAGTACTTC. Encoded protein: CASSVGTAYEQYF. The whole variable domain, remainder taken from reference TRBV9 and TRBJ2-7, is DSGVTQTPKHLITATGQRVTLRCSPRSGDLSVYWYQQSLDQGLQFLIQYYNGEERAKGNILERFSAQQFPDLHSELNLSSLELGDSALYFCASSVGTAYEQYFGPGTRLTVT.

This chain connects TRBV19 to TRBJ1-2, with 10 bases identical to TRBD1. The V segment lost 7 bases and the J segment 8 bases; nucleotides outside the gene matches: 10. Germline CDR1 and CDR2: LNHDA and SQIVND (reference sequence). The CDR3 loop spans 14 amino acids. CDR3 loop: CASKSGTGVVGYTF. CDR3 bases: TGTGCCAGTAAATCCGGGACAGGGGTTGTAGGCTACACCTTC.

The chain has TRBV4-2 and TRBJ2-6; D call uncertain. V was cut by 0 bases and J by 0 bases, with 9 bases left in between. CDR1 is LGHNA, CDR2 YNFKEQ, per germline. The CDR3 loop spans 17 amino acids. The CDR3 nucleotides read TGTGCCAGCAGCCAAGAGGGCAGAGGCTCTGGGGCCAACGTCCTGACTTTC. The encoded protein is CASSQEGRGSGANVLTF.

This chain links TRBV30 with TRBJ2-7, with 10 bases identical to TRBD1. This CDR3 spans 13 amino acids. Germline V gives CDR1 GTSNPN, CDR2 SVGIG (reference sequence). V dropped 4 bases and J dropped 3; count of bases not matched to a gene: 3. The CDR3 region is CAWNDRGHYEQYF. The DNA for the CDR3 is TGTGCCTGGAATGACAGGGGGCACTACGAGCAGTACTTC.

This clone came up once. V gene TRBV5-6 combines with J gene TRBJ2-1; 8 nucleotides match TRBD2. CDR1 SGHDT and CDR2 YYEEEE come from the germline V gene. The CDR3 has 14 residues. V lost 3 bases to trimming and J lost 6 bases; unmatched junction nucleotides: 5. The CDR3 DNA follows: TGTGCCAGCAGCTGGGGAACTAGCGGCAATGAGCAGTTCTTC. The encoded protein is CASSWGTSGNEQFF.

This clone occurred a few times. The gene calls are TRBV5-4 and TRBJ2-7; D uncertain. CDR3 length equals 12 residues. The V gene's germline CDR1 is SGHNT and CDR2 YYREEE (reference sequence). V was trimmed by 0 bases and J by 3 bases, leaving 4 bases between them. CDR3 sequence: CASSLDGYEQYF. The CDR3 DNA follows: TGTGCCAGCAGCTTGGACGGCTACGAGCAGTACTTC. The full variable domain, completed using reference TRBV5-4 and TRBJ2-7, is ETGVTQSPTHLIKTRGQQVTLRCSSQSGHNTVSWYQQALGQGPQFIFQYYREEENGRGNFPPRFSGLQFPNYSSELNVNALELDDSALYLCASSLDGYEQYFGPGTRLTVT.

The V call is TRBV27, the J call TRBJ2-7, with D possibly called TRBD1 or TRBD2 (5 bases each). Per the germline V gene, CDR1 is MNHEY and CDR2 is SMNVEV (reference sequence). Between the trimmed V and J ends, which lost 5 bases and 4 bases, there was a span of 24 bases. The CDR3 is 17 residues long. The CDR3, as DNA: TGTGCCAGCAGTCAAAATAGCGACTCCCTAGGGACGTACGAGCAGTACTTC. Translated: CASSQNSDSLGTYEQYF.

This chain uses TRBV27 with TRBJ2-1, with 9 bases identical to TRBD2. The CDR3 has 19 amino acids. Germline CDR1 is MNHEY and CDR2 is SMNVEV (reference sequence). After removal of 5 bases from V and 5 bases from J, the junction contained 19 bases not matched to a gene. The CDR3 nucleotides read TGTGCCAGCAGTACAATATTAGGGGACTGGCGGGAGGGCCACAATGAGCAGTTCTTC. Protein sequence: CASSTILGDWREGHNEQFF.

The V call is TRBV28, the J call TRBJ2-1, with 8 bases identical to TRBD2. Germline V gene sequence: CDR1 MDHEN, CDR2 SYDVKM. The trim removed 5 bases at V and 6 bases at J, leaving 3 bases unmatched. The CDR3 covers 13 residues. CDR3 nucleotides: TGTGCCAGCAGTCCCGGGGGGGGCAATGAGCAGTTCTTC. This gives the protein CASSPGGGNEQFF.

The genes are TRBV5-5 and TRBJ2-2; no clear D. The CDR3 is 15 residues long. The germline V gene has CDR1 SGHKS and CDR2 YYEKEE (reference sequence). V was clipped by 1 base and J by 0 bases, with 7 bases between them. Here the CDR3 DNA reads TGTGCCAGCAGCTTGTCTGGGGCGAACACCGGGGAGCTGTTTTTT. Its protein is CASSLSGANTGELFF.

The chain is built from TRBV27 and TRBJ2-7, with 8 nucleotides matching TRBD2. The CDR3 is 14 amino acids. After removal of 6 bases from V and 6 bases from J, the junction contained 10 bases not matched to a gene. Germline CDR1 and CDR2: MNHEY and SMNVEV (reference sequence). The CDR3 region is CASRAGLAPPEQYF. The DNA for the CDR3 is TGTGCCAGCAGGGCCGGACTAGCTCCCCCCGAGCAGTACTTC.

The CDR3 DNA is TGTGCCAGCAGCGCCAGGGGGCTGACCTACGAGCAGTACTTC. This translates into CASSARGLTYEQYF. V gene TRBV2 combines with J gene TRBJ2-5; 8 bases are a match to TRBD1. The end of the DNA fits TRBJ2-7 better, so the J call may be wrong. The CDR3 sequence is 14 residues long. Germline V CDR1 and CDR2: SNHLY, FYNNEI.

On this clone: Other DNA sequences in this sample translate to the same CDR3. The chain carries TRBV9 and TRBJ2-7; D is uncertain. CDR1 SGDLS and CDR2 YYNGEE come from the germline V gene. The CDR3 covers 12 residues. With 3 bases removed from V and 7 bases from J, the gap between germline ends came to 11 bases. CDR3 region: CASSGTGGEQYF. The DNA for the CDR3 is TGTGCCAGCAGCGGGACCGGTGGTGAGCAGTACTTC.

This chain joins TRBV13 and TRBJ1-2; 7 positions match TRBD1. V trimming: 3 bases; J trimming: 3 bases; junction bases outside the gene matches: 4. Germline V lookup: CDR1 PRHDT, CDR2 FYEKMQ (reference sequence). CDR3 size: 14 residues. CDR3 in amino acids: CASSFNRGHYGYTF. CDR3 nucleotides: TGTGCCAGCAGCTTTAACAGGGGACACTATGGCTACACCTTC.

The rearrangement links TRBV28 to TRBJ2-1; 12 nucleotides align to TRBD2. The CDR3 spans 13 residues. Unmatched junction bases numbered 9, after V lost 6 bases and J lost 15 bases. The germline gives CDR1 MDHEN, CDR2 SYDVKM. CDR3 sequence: CASSRTSGKGGFF. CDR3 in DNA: TGTGCCAGCAGCCGGACTAGCGGGAAAGGTGGGTTCTTC.

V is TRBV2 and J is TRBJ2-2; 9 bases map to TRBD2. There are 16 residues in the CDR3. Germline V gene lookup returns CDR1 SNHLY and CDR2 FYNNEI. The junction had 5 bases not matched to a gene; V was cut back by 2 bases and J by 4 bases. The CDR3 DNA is TGTGCCAGCAGTGAATCGGTTAGCGGGGGCACCGGGGAGCTGTTTTTT. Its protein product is CASSESVSGGTGELFF.

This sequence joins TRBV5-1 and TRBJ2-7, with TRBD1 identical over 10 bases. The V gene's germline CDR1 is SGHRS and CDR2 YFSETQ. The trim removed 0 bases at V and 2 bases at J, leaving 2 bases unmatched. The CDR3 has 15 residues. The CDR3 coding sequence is TGCGCCAGCAGCTTGGGGACAGGGGGAACCTACGAGCAGTACTTC. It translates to CASSLGTGGTYEQYF.

CDR3: CAIGAGMDEQFF. CDR3 nucleotide sequence: TGTGCCATCGGGGCGGGGATGGATGAGCAGTTCTTC. The chain combines TRBV10-3 with TRBJ2-1, with D maybe TRBD2 (6 bases). CDR1 is ENHRY and CDR2 is SYGVKD in the germline V gene. V was trimmed by 8 bases and J by 8 bases, leaving 13 bases between them. This CDR3 has 12 amino acids.

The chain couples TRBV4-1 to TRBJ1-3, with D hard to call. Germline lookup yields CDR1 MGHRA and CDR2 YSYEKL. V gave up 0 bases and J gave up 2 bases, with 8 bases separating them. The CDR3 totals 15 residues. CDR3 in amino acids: CASSQESGPGNTIYF. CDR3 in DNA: TGCGCCAGCAGCCAAGAGTCCGGGCCTGGAAACACCATATATTTT.

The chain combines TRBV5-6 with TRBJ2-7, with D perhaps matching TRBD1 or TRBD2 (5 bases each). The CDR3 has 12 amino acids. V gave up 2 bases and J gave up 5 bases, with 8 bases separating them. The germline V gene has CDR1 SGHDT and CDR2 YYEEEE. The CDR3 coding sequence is TGTGCCAGCAGCTTATGGGACCACGAGCAGTACTTC. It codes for CASSLWDHEQYF.

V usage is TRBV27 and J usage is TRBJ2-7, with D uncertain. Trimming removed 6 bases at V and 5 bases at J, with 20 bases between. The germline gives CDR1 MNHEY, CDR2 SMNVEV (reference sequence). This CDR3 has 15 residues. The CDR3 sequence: CASSQGPLGRNEQYF. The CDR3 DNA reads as TGTGCCAGCAGCCAAGGGCCCTTAGGTAGAAACGAGCAGTACTTC.

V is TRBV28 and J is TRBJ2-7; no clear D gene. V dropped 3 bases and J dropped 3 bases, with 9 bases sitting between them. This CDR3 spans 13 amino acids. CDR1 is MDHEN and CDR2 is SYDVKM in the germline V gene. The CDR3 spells CASSFLGNYEQYF. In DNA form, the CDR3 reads TGTGCCAGCAGTTTTCTCGGCAACTACGAGCAGTACTTC. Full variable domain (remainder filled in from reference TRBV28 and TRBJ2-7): DVKVTQSSRYLVKRTGEKVFLECVQDMDHENMFWYRQDPGLGLRLIYFSYDVKMKEKGDIPEGYSVSREKKERFSLILESASTNQTSMYLCASSFLGNYEQYFGPGTRLTVT.

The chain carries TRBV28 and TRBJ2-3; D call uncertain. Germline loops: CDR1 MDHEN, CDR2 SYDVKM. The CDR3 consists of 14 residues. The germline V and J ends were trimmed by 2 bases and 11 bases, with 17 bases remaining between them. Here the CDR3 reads CASSLRPRAIGQYF. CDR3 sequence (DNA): TGTGCCAGCAGTTTAAGACCCCGCGCTATTGGGCAGTATTTT.

As DNA, the CDR3 is TGTGCCAGCAGTTTAGCCCGGGACAACTCCTATGGCTACACCTTC. Translated: CASSLARDNSYGYTF. This sequence joins TRBV28 and TRBJ1-2, with D possibly being TRBD1 (6 bases). V lost 2 bases and J lost 4, with 14 bases in between. CDR1 and CDR2 (germline): MDHEN, SYDVKM. The CDR3 extends over 15 amino acids.

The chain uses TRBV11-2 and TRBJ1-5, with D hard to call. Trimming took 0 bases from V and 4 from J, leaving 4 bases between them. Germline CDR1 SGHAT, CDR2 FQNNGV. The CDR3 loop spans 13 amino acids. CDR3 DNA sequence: TGTGCCAGCAGCTTAGACTGGAATCAGCCCCAGCATTTT. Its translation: CASSLDWNQPQHF.